This is a list of T cell receptor beta chains from one sample in a study of identical twins. From the 5' RACE reads, TCRdb called clonotypes with MiXCR, one entry per CDR3 protein. The sample has about 700,000 distinct CDR3 sequences, over 8.5% seen once; the top ten hold 0.75% to 1%. These same records also appear under a second study, on yellow fever vaccine responses in identical twins.

Sequencing was performed on PBMCs. The origin of the receptors is a woman aged 18-29 years in good health. Each CDR3 is given with its conserved first and last residue. D genes are given only for firm matches. The size field is filled for only some rows; it gives once, few, many or a size class.

v_call	clone_size	cdr3_length	d_call	j_call	cdr3_nt	cdr3_aa
TRBV6-5	few	15	TRBD1	TRBJ2-2	TGTGCCAGCAGTTGGGCAGGGGGAGACACCGGGGAGCTGTTTTTT	CASSWAGGDTGELFF
TRBV10-3	many	11	NA	TRBJ1-1	TGTGCCATCAGTGATCTGACTGAAGCTTTCTTT	CAISDLTEAFF
TRBV5-1	few	15	NA	TRBJ1-1	TGCGCCAGCAGCTTGGGACAGGTGGCGAGCGCTGAAGCTTTCTTT	CASSLGQVASAEAFF
TRBV12-3/TRBV12-4	many	14	NA	TRBJ2-7	TGTGCCAGCAGTCCCGACAGAAACTCCTACGAGCAGTACTTC	CASSPDRNSYEQYF
TRBV20-1	NA	13	TRBD2	TRBJ2-1	TGCAGTGCTTGGCTAGCGGGGGTCAATGAGCAGTTCTTC	CSAWLAGVNEQFF
TRBV6-1	few	15	TRBD1	TRBJ1-5	TGTGCCAGCAGCGCGGACAGGGGAGGGGATCAGCCCCAGCATTTT	CASSADRGGDQPQHF
TRBV2	NA	13	NA	TRBJ2-7	TGTGCCAGCAGTGATTCCCCAACCTACGAGCAGTACTTC	CASSDSPTYEQYF
TRBV4-1	few	14	TRBD1	TRBJ2-7	TGCGCCAGCAGCCAACCGGACAGGGCCCACGAGCAGTACTTC	CASSQPDRAHEQYF
TRBV29-1	few	13	TRBD1	TRBJ2-7	TGCAGCGTGGGGGACAGCAACTCCTACGAGCAGTACTTC	CSVGDSNSYEQYF
TRBV5-1	many	13	NA	TRBJ2-7	TGCGCCAGCAGCTTTTTAACAGGTAGCGAGCAGTACTTC	CASSFLTGSEQYF
TRBV7-9	many	15	TRBD1	TRBJ2-3	TGTGCCAGCAGGGTCCCCTCGATCAGGGGGCAGACGCAGTATTTT	CASRVPSIRGQTQYF
TRBV10-3	NA	11	NA	TRBJ1-1	TGTGCCATCAGTGGGAAAGCCGAAGCTTTCTTT	CAISGKAEAFF
TRBV7-2	many	14	NA	TRBJ2-7	TGTGCCAGCAGCTCCCATAGCGGCCCCACGGAGCAGTACTTC	CASSSHSGPTEQYF
TRBV27	few	20	NA	TRBJ2-2	TGTGCCAGCAGTTTATTGGGGGGATATAATACTTTACCGAACACCGGGGAGCTGTTTTTT	CASSLLGGYNTLPNTGELFF
TRBV20-1	NA	14	TRBD2	TRBJ2-3	TGCAGTGCTGGACTAGCGGGGAGCACAGATACGCAGTATTTT	CSAGLAGSTDTQYF
TRBV5-1	few	15	NA	TRBJ2-2	TGCGCCAGCAGCTTGTTTCAGGTGGACACCGGGGAGCTGTTTTTT	CASSLFQVDTGELFF
TRBV2	few	13	TRBD1	TRBJ2-1	TGTGCCAGCAGCGTATCTACAGGGGGCGCAATACTCTTC	CASSVSTGGAILF
TRBV10-3	NA	18	NA	TRBJ2-1	TGTGCCATCAGTGAGTCGACGAGTTCCCCGACAGTATACAATGAGCAGTTCTTC	CAISESTSSPTVYNEQFF
TRBV5-1	NA	14	TRBD2	TRBJ2-7	TGCGCCAGCTCCCGGGGGGATTATGGGGACGAGCAGTACTTC	CASSRGDYGDEQYF
TRBV24-1	few	15	NA	TRBJ2-3	TGTGCCACCAGTGATTTCGTGGGGTCCACAGATACGCAGTATTTT	CATSDFVGSTDTQYF
TRBV24-1	NA	17	TRBD2	TRBJ2-1	TGTGCCACCAGTGATTGGGGGACTAGCGGTGACTACAATGAGCAGTTCTTC	CATSDWGTSGDYNEQFF
TRBV12-3/TRBV12-4	NA	16	NA	TRBJ2-4	TGTGCCAGCAGTGGCCGGGACGGAGTAGCCAAAAACATTCAGTACTTC	CASSGRDGVAKNIQYF
TRBV5-1	few	18	TRBD2	TRBJ2-3	TGCGCCAGCAGCTTGGTGGGTTACAAGCGGGAATGGGCAGATACGCAGTATTTT	CASSLVGYKREWADTQYF
TRBV18	few	14	NA	TRBJ2-5	TGTGCCAGCTCGCCTTTTTCCTTCCAAGAGACCCAGTACTTC	CASSPFSFQETQYF
TRBV2	NA	15	TRBD2	TRBJ2-1	TGTGCCAGCAGGCCCGGGACTAGCGGGCACAATGAGCAGTTCTTC	CASRPGTSGHNEQFF
TRBV7-9	NA	13	NA	TRBJ2-1	TGTGCCAGCAGCTCCCGGGGCGGAAATGAGCAGTTCTTC	CASSSRGGNEQFF
TRBV5-1	NA	19	TRBD2	TRBJ2-5	TGCGCCAGCAGCTTGGCAGGACTAGCGGGGTTATATAATAAAGAGACCCAGTACTTC	CASSLAGLAGLYNKETQYF
TRBV7-9	many	16	NA	TRBJ2-1	TGTGCCAGCAGCTTAAACTCCAGGGATCCCTACAATGAGCAGTTCTTC	CASSLNSRDPYNEQFF
TRBV20-1	few	14	TRBD1	TRBJ1-2	TGCAGTGCTAGAATCCCACCGACAGGGTATGGCTACACCTTC	CSARIPPTGYGYTF
TRBV24-1	many	15	NA	TRBJ2-5	TGTGCCACCAGTGATCCCGGACCGGGCCAAGAGACCCAGTACTTC	CATSDPGPGQETQYF
TRBV18	NA	15	TRBD1	TRBJ2-1	TGTGCCAGCTCCCTAAGAGACAGGGTCGACAATGAGCAGTTCTTC	CASSLRDRVDNEQFF
TRBV7-3	few	15	TRBD2	TRBJ2-4	TGTGCCAGCAGCTTTGGTCCTAGCGGGGATTACATTCAGTACTTC	CASSFGPSGDYIQYF
TRBV28	NA	16	NA	TRBJ2-2	TGTGCCAGCAGTCCCCATGGGAGGGGGCCTGGCGGGGAGCTGTTTTTT	CASSPHGRGPGGELFF
TRBV7-2	many	13	TRBD2	TRBJ2-1	TGTGCCAGCAGCTTAGATGCAGCGGGAGAGCAGTTCTTC	CASSLDAAGEQFF
TRBV28	few	16	TRBD1	TRBJ2-3	TGTGCCAGCAGTTTATATCCAGGGGGCTTGACAGATACGCAGTATTTT	CASSLYPGGLTDTQYF
TRBV20-1	many	9	NA	TRBJ2-7	TGCAGTGCCCCTATAGGGCAGTACTTC	CSAPIGQYF
TRBV29-1	many	17	TRBD2	TRBJ2-1	TGCAGCGTTGTTGGGCTAGCGGGAGGGCCCTCCTACAATGAGCAGTTCTTC	CSVVGLAGGPSYNEQFF
TRBV4-2	NA	18	TRBD2	TRBJ2-5	TGTGCCATCAGCCCTCGGCTGGGGCTAGCGGGGGGCCAAGAGACCCAGTACTTC	CAISPRLGLAGGQETQYF
TRBV7-8	many	15	NA	TRBJ1-5	TGTGCCAGCAGCTTAGTTGATGCACTCAATCAGCCCCAGCATTTT	CASSLVDALNQPQHF
TRBV19	few	13	NA	TRBJ2-5	TGTGCCAGTAGTATAGGTCAGCAAGAGACCCAGTACTTC	CASSIGQQETQYF
TRBV29-1	many	13	NA	TRBJ2-2	TGCAGCGTTGTTTTACGGAACACCGGGGAGCTGTTTTTT	CSVVLRNTGELFF
TRBV9	NA	14	NA	TRBJ2-7	TGTGCCAGCAGCGTAGCATCCAGCGGATACGAGCAGTACTTC	CASSVASSGYEQYF
TRBV20-1	few	17	TRBD2	TRBJ2-5	TGCAGTGCTAGAGATTGGGCGGCTAGCGGACACCAAGAGACCCAGTACTTC	CSARDWAASGHQETQYF
TRBV20-1	few	12	NA	TRBJ2-7	TGCAGTGCTAGAGATGGTCCCAGCGAGCAGTACTTC	CSARDGPSEQYF
TRBV5-1	NA	18	NA	TRBJ1-2	TGCGCCAGCAGCTTGGGGGGGCAGGGAGGCAGTGGACGCTATGGCTACACCTTC	CASSLGGQGGSGRYGYTF
TRBV27	many	12	NA	TRBJ2-7	TGTGCCAGCTTTTCGAGCTCCTACGAGCAGTACTTC	CASFSSSYEQYF
TRBV3-1	few	17	TRBD1	TRBJ2-2	TGTGCCAGCAGCCAAGGAGGCAGGGGGAGTGGCGGCGGGGAGCTGTTTTTT	CASSQGGRGSGGGELFF
TRBV7-2	NA	12	NA	TRBJ2-7	TGTGCCAGCAGCTTAGGTGGGGGCCGTTCGTACTTC	CASSLGGGRSYF
TRBV11-2	few	16	NA	TRBJ2-3	TGTGCCAGCAGCCCCGGGACTGCCGAAAACCCAGATACGCAGTATTTT	CASSPGTAENPDTQYF
TRBV10-2	NA	16	NA	TRBJ2-1	TGCGCCAGCAGTGGAGTCGGCGGGCACTCCTACAATGAGCAGTTCTTC	CASSGVGGHSYNEQFF
TRBV12-3/TRBV12-4	NA	15	NA	TRBJ2-5	TGTGCCAGCACCCCAAGTGGGCTCCAATCAGAGACCCAGTACTTC	CASTPSGLQSETQYF
TRBV21-1	NA	16	NA	TRBJ2-7	TGTGCCAGCAGCACTCCTCAAGTCGGACTAGTCTACGAGCAGTACTTC	CASSTPQVGLVYEQYF
TRBV6-2/TRBV6-3	few	12	NA	TRBJ1-1	TGTGCCAGCAGCCGAGGGGAAGGTCACTCTTTCTTT	CASSRGEGHSFF
TRBV2	NA	13	NA	TRBJ2-7	TGTGCCAGCAGTGATACAATTCCCTACGAGCAGTACTTC	CASSDTIPYEQYF
TRBV7-4	NA	14	NA	TRBJ2-7	TGTGCCAGCAGCCCCGAAGGGGGGCTATACGAGCAGTACTTC	CASSPEGGLYEQYF
TRBV29-1	many	19	TRBD1	TRBJ2-5	TGCAGCGTTGAAGATCTTCCGGGACAGGGGTCGGCTTACCAAGAGACCCAGTACTTC	CSVEDLPGQGSAYQETQYF
TRBV4-3	many	15	NA	TRBJ2-1	TGCGCCAGCAGCCAAGACAAATGGTTCTCTGCTGAGCAGTTCTTC	CASSQDKWFSAEQFF